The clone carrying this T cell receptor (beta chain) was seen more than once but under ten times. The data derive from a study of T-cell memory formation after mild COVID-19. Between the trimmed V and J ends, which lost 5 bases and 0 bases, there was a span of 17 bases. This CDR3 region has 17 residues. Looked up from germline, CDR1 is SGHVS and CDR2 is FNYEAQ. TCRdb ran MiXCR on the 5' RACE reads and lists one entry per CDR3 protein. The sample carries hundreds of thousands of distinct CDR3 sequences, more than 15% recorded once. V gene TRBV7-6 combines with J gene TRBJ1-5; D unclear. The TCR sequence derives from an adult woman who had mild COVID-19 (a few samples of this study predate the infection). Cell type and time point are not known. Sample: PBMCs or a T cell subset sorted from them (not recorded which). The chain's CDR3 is CASSPSTSDISNQPQHF. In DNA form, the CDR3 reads TGTGCCAGCAGCCCCTCAACGTCCGACATTAGCAATCAGCCCCAGCATTTT.